These 10 T cell receptor beta chains share one sample of origin, sequenced in a study of blood T cell repertoires in COVID-19. Repertoires were generated with immunoSEQ multiplex PCR, while TCRdb's copy carries only in-frame clones and drops some. The sample yields 130,000 to 150,000 clones, around 81% seen once. The specimen sequenced was peripheral blood. The receptors stem from a human donor with acute or convalescent COVID-19. The donor label of this sample is uncertain.

The gene calls are TRBV11-2 and TRBJ2-5; D remains unclear. There are 15 residues in the CDR3. Trimming removed 5 bases at V and 4 bases at J, with 17 bases between. Germline loops: CDR1 SGHAT, CDR2 FQNNGV. CDR3 DNA sequence: TGTGCCAGCAGCCTCGGTCAGGTCGATTTAGAGACCCAGTACTTC. It specifies CASSLGQVDLETQYF.

The J gene is TRBJ2-7, the V gene TRBV5-1; possible D gene TRBD1, 6 bases. The germline V and J ends were trimmed by 4 bases and 2 bases, with 10 bases remaining between them. The germline CDR1 and CDR2 sequences are SGHRS and YFSETQ. This CDR3 spans 13 amino acids. The chain's CDR3 is CASSRDITYEQYF. The CDR3 DNA follows: TGCGCCAGCAGCAGGGACATTACCTACGAGCAGTACTTC. The full variable domain, with the rest looked up from reference TRBV5-1 and TRBJ2-7, is KAGVTQTPRYLIKTRGQQVTLSCSPISGHRSVSWYQQTPGQGLQFLFEYFSETQRNKGNFPGRFSGRQFSNSRSEMNVSTLELGDSALYLCASSRDITYEQYFGPGTRLTVT.

This chain joins TRBV7-9 and TRBJ1-3, with unresolved D. This CDR3 is built from 15 residues. Trimming took 0 bases from V and 2 from J, leaving 8 bases between them. Germline V gives CDR1 SEHNR, CDR2 FQNEAQ (reference sequence). CDR3 in DNA: TGTGCCAGCAGCTTAGCCGCCGGGGCTGGAAACACCATATATTTT. It is translated as CASSLAAGAGNTIYF.

The gene calls are TRBV9 and TRBJ2-3; the match to TRBD1 covers 8 bases. CDR1 is SGDLS and CDR2 is YYNGEE in the germline V gene. Germline trimming cut 1 base from V and 2 bases from J; bases unmatched to any gene: 6. The CDR3 loop spans 16 amino acids. CDR3 sequence: CASSVQGAEYTDTQYF. CDR3 in DNA: TGTGCCAGCAGCGTACAGGGGGCCGAATACACAGATACGCAGTATTTT.

In this sample, this clone turned up many times. This chain joins TRBV5-1 and TRBJ1-2, with TRBD1 identical over 11 bases. From germline, CDR1 is SGHRS and CDR2 YFSETQ. This CDR3 contains 15 residues. J gave up 7 bases and V 3 bases, and 8 bases lay outside the gene matches. The CDR3 nucleotides are TGCGCCAGCAGCTATGGACAGGGGGCAGCCTCTGGCTACACCTTC. It encodes CASSYGQGAASGYTF.

The table lists this clone with many counts. The rearrangement links TRBV5-6 to TRBJ2-1, with D maybe TRBD1 (5 bases). Trimming removed 0 bases at V and 7 bases at J, with 8 bases between. CDR3 size: 13 residues. Germline V gene data show CDR1 as SGHDT and CDR2 as YYEEEE. The CDR3 here is CASSLDRSNEQFF. Written as DNA, the CDR3 is TGTGCCAGCAGCTTGGACAGGTCGAATGAGCAGTTCTTC.

The chain combines TRBV11-2 with TRBJ2-1, with D perhaps matching TRBD1 (6 bases). The germline V gene encodes CDR1 SGHAT and CDR2 FQNNGV. V was pared by 6 bases and J by 1 base, with 13 bases between. There are 15 residues in the CDR3. CDR3 nucleotides: TGTGCCAGCAGTCCGACAGGAGGTTCCTACAATGAGCAGTTCTTC. This codes for CASSPTGGSYNEQFF. The full variable domain, completed using reference TRBV11-2 and TRBJ2-1, is EAGVAQSPRYKIIEKRQSVAFWCNPISGHATLYWYQQILGQGPKLLIQFQNNGVVDDSQLPKDRFSAERLKGVDSTLKIQPAKLEDSAVYLCASSPTGGSYNEQFFGPGTRLTVL.

This chain connects TRBV6-6 to TRBJ2-5, with D possibly matching TRBD1 (5 bases). The germline V gene has CDR1 MNHNY and CDR2 SVGAGI (reference sequence). V was pared by 4 bases and J by 0 bases, with 15 bases between. The CDR3 totals 16 residues. CDR3 loop: CASSSPRVGDQETQYF. The CDR3 DNA follows: TGTGCCAGCAGTTCTCCTAGGGTAGGGGACCAAGAGACCCAGTACTTC.

This clone showed up just once. This chain connects TRBV9 to TRBJ1-2; possible D gene TRBD1, 6 bases. V dropped 0 bases and J dropped 1 base, with 13 bases sitting between them. This CDR3 contains 16 residues. In germline, CDR1 is SGDLS, CDR2 YYNGEE. CDR3 coding DNA: TGTGCCAGCAGCGTAGATGGGACAATCGGTAACTATGGCTACACCTTC. This gives the protein CASSVDGTIGNYGYTF.

The chain couples TRBV5-1 to TRBJ1-5, with 7 bases fitting TRBD1. This CDR3 is built from 15 residues. Trimming took 4 bases from V and 6 from J; bases not matched to a gene: 10. Germline assignment: CDR1 SGHRS and CDR2 YFSETQ. The CDR3 reads CASSPSGTEVQPQHF. The CDR3 DNA follows: TGCGCCAGCAGCCCTTCCGGGACAGAGGTTCAGCCCCAGCATTTT.